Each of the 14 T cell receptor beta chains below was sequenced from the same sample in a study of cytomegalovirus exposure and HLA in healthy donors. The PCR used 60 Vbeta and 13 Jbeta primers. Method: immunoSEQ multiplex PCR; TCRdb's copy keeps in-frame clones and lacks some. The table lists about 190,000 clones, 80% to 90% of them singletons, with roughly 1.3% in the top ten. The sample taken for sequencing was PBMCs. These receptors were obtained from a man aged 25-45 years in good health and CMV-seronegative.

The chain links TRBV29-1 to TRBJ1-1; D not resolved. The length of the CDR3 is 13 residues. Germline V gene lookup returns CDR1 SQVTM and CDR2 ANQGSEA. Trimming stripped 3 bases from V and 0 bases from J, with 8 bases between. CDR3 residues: CSVEGQLNTEAFF. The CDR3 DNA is TGCAGCGTTGAGGGCCAGTTGAACACTGAAGCTTTCTTT.

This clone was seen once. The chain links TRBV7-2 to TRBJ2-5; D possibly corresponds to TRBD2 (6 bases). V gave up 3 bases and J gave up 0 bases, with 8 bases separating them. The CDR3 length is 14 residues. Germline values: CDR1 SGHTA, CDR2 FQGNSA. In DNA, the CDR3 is TGTGCCAGCAGCTTGGGCGGGAACCAAGAGACCCAGTACTTC. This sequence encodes CASSLGGNQETQYF.

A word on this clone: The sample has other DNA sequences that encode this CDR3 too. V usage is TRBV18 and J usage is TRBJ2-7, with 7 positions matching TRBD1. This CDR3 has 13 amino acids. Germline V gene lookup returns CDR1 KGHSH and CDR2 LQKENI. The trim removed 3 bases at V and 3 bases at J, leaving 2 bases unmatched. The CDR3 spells CASSPGQNYEQYF. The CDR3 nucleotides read TGTGCCAGCTCACCGGGACAGAACTACGAGCAGTACTTC.

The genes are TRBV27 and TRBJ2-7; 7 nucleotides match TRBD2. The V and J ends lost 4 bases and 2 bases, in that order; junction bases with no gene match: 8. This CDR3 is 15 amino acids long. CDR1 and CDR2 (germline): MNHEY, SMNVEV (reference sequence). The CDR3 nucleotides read TGTGCCAGCAGTTCCCCCGGGACTACCACCTACGAGCAGTACTTC. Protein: CASSSPGTTTYEQYF.

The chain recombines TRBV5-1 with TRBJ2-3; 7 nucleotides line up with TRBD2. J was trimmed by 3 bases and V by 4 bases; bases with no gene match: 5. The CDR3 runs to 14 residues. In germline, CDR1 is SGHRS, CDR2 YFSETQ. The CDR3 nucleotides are TGCGCCAGCAGCCCCGGGAGGATAACAGATACGCAGTATTTT. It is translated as CASSPGRITDTQYF.

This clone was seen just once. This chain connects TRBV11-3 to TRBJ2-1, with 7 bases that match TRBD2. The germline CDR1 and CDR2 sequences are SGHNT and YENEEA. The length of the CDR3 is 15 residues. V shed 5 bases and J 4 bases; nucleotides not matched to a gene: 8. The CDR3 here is CASSGGGNGYNEQFF. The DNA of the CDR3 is TGTGCCAGCAGCGGGGGAGGGAACGGTTACAATGAGCAGTTCTTC.

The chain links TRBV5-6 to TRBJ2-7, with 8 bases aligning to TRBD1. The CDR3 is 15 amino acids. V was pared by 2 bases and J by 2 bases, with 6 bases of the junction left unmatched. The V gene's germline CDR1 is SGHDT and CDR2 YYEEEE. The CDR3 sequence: CASSFDRGAPYEQYF. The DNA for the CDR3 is TGTGCCAGCAGCTTTGACAGGGGAGCACCCTACGAGCAGTACTTC.

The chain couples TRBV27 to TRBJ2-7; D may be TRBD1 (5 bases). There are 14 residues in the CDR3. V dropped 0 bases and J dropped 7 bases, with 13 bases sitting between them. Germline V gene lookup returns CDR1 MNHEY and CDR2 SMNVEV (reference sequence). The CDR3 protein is CASSLSPGIGEQYF. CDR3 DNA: TGTGCCAGCAGTTTATCTCCAGGGATCGGAGAGCAGTACTTC.

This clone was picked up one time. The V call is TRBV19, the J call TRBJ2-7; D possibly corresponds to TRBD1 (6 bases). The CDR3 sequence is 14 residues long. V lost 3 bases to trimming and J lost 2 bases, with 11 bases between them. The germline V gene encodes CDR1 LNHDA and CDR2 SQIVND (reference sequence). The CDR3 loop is CASSMAGTTYEQYF. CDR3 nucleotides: TGTGCCAGTAGTATGGCCGGGACAACCTACGAGCAGTACTTC.

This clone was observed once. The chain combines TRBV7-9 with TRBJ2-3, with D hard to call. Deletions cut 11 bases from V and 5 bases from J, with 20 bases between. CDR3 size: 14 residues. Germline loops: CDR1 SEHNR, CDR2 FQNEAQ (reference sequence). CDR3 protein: CAWPSASAGDTQYF. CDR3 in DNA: TGTGCCTGGCCCTCGGCCAGCGCCGGAGATACGCAGTATTTT. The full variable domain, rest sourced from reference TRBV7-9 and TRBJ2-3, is DTGVSQNPRHKITKRGQNVTFRCDPISEHNRLYWYRQTLGQGPEFLTYFQNEAQLEKSRLLSDRFSAERPKGSFSTLEIQRTEQGDSAMYLCAWPSASAGDTQYFGPGTRLTVL.

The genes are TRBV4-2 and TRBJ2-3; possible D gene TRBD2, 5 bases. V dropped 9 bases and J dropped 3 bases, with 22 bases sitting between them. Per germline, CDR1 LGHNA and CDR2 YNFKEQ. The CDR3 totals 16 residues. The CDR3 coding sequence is TGTGCCAGTAGCACTCGGGTGGGAGATATTACAGATACGCAGTATTTT. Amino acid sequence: CASSTRVGDITDTQYF.

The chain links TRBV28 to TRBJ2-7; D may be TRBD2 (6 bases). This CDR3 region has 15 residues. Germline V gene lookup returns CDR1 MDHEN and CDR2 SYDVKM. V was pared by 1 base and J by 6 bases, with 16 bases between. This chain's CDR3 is CASSLSAGGGVEQYF. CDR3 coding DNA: TGTGCCAGCAGTTTATCAGCGGGCGGAGGGGTCGAGCAGTACTTC. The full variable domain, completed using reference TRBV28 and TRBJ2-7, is DVKVTQSSRYLVKRTGEKVFLECVQDMDHENMFWYRQDPGLGLRLIYFSYDVKMKEKGDIPEGYSVSREKKERFSLILESASTNQTSMYLCASSLSAGGGVEQYFGPGTRLTVT.

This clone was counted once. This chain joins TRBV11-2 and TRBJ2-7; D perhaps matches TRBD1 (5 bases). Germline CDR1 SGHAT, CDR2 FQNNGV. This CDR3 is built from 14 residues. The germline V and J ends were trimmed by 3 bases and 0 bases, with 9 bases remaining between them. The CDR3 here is CASSFNRRSYEQYF. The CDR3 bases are TGTGCCAGCAGCTTCAACAGGCGCTCCTACGAGCAGTACTTC.

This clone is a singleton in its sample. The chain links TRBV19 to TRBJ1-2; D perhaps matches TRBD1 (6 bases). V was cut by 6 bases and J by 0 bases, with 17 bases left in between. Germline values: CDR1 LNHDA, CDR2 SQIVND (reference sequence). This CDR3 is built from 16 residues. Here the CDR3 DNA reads TGTGCCAGTAGCCCCGGACAGTTTCGAGCTAACTATGGCTACACCTTC. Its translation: CASSPGQFRANYGYTF.